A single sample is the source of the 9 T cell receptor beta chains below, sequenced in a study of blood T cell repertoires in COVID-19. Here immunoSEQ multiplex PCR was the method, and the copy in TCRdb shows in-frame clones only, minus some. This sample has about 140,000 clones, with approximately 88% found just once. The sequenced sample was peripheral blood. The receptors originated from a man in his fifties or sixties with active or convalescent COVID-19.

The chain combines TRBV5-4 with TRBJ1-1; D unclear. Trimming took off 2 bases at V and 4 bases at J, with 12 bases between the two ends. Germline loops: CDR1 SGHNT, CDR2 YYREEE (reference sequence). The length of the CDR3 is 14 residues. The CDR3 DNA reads TGTGCCAGCAGCTTTCGGACGGGATCCACTGAAGCTTTCTTT. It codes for CASSFRTGSTEAFF. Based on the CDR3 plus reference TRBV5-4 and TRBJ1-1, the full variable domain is ETGVTQSPTHLIKTRGQQVTLRCSSQSGHNTVSWYQQALGQGPQFIFQYYREEENGRGNFPPRFSGLQFPNYSSELNVNALELDDSALYLCASSFRTGSTEAFFGQGTRLTVV.

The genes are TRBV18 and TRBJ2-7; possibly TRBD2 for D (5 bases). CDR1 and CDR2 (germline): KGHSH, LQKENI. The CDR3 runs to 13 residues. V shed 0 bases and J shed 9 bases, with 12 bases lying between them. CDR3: CASSPPGGFGQYF. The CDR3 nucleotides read TGTGCCAGCTCACCACCGGGCGGGTTCGGGCAGTACTTC.

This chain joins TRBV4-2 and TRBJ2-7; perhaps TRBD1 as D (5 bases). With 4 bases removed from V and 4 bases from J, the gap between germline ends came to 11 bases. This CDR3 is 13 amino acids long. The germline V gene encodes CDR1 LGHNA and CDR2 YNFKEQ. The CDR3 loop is CASSPSQGYEQYF. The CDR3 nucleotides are TGTGCCAGCAGCCCCTCTCAGGGTTACGAGCAGTACTTC.

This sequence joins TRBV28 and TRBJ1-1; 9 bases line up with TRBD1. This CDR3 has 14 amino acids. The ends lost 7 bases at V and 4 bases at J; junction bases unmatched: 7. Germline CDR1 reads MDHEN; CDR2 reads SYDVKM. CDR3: CASISLGQGTEAFF. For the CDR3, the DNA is TGTGCCAGCATCTCCTTGGGACAGGGCACTGAAGCTTTCTTT.

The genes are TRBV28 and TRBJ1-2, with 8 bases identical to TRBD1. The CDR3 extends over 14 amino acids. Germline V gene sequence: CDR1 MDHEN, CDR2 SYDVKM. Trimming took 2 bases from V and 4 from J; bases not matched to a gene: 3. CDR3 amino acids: CASSLTTGVYGYTF. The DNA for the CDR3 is TGTGCCAGCAGTTTAACGACAGGGGTCTATGGCTACACCTTC.

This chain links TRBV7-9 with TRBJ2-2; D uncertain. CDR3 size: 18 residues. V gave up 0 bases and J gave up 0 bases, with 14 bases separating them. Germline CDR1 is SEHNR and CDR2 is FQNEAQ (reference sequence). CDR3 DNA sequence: TGTGCCAGCAGCTTAGCGGCTTACAGCCAATCGAACACCGGGGAGCTGTTTTTT. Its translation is CASSLAAYSQSNTGELFF.

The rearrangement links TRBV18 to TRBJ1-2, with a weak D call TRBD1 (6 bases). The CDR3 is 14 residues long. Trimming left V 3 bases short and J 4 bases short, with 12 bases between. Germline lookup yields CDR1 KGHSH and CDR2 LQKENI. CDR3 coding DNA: TGTGCCAGCTCACCGTCGACAGGCGTCTATGGCTACACCTTC. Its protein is CASSPSTGVYGYTF.

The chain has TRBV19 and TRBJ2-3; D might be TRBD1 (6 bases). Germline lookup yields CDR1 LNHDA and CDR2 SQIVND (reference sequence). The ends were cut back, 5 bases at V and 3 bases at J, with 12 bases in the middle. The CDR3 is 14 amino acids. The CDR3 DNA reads TGTGCCAGTAGTCCAGGGGTCTTGACAGATACGCAGTATTTT. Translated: CASSPGVLTDTQYF.

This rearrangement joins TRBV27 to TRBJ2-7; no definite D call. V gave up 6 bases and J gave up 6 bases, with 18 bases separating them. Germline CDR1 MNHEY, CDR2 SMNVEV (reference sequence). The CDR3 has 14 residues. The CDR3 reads CASRESLPYGEQYF. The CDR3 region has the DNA TGTGCCAGCAGGGAGTCTCTTCCTTACGGCGAGCAGTACTTC.